This T cell receptor (beta chain) derives from a study of CD8+ T cells in alopecia areata. Study observations and caveats: During tofacitinib treatment, many expanded lesional clones remained in scalp and blood.

The treatment here: oral pan-JAK inhibitor, 5-10 mg twice daily. In its sample, this clone was seen once. Its antigen is unidentified. RNA was isolated and reverse transcribed to cDNA, the sequencing template. Using immunoSEQ multiplex PCR, the repertoire was profiled, and TCRdb retains in-frame clones only, with some absent. The table includes about 100,000 clones, almost 60% detected once. J gave up 5 bases and V 1 base, and 4 bases lay outside the gene matches. This CDR3 has 15 residues. Per germline, CDR1 LNHNV and CDR2 YYDKDF (reference sequence). The receptor's source is a human donor with alopecia areata. The chain links TRBV15 to TRBJ2-1; the match to TRBD2 covers 8 bases. The sequenced sample was CD8+ T cells sorted from blood, obtained at roughly week 55, from a patient treated with tofacitinib. The CDR3 sequence is CATSRVGRGDNEQFF. CDR3 bases: TGTGCCACCAGCAGAGTTGGGCGGGGGGACAATGAGCAGTTCTTC.